Below, one T cell receptor (beta chain) is given with its context. Its antigen is as yet unknown. Trimming removed 4 bases at V and 3 bases at J, with 19 bases between. The germline CDR1 and CDR2 sequences are SGHDT and YYEEEE. CDR3 length: 16 amino acids. This sample stems from a study of Tregs in tolerant kidney transplant recipients. Study-wide points: Findings come from small patient numbers and require larger validation.

Libraries were prepared by immunoSEQ multiplex PCR; TCRdb keeps only in-frame clonotypes and omits some of them. The sample has some 110,000 clones; 92% are singletons. The origin of this receptor is a human donor in good health. The chain combines TRBV5-6 with TRBJ1-1, with TRBD1 as a possible D gene (6 bases). Sequenced sample: CD4+ T cells from blood. Here the CDR3 DNA reads TGTGCCAGCAGCAAGGGGGGTATAGGGAGGCACACTGAAGCTTTCTTT. Protein product: CASSKGGIGRHTEAFF.